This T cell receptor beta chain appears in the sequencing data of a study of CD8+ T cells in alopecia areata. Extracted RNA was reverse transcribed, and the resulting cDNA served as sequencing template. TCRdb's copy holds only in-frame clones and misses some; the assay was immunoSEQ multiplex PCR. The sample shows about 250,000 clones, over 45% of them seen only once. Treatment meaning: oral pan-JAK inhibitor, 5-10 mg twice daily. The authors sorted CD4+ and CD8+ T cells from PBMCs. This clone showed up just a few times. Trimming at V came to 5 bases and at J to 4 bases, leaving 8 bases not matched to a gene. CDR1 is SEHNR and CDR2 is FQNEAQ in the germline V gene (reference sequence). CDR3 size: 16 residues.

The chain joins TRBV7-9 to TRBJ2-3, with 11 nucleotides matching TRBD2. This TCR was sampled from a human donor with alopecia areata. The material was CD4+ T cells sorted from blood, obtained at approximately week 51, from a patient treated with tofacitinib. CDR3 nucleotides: TGTGCCAGCAGCCTCGTTAGCGGGGGGGCCGCAGATACGCAGTATTTT. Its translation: CASSLVSGGAADTQYF.